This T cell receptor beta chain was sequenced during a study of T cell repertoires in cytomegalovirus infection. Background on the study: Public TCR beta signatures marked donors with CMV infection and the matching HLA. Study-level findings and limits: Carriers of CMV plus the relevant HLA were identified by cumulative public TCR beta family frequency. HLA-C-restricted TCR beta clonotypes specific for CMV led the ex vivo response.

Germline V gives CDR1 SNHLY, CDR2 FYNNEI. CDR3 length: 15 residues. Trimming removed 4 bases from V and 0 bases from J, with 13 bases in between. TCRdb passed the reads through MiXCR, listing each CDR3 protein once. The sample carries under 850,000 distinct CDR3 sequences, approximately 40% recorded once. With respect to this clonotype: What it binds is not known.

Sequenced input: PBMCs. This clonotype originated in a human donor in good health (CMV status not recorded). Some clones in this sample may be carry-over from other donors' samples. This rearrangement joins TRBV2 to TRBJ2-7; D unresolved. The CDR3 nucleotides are TGTGCCAGCAGTGCTCGGGTTCTGGGCTCCTACGAGCAGTACTTC. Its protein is CASSARVLGSYEQYF.